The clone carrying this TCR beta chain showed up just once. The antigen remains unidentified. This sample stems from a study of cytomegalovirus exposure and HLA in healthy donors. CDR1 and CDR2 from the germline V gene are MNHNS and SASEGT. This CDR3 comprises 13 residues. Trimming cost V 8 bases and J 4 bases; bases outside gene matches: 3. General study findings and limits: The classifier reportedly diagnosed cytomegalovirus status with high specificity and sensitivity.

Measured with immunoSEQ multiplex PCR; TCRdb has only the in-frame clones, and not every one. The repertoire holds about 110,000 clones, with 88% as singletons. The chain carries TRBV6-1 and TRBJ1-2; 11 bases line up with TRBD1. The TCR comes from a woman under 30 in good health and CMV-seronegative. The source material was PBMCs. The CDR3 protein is CASWTGGRYGYTF. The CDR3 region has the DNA TGTGCCAGCTGGACAGGGGGCCGCTATGGCTACACCTTC.